The 10 T cell receptor beta chains below come from one sample, sequenced in a study of T cells in Graves' hyperthyroidism and ophthalmopathy. Amplification of TCR beta CDR3 regions used RNA as the template. HTBI primers were used for first-round RT-PCR of the TCR CDR3. From the multiplex PCR reads, TCRdb called clonotypes with MiXCR, one entry per CDR3 protein. The table lists around 250,000 distinct CDR3 sequences, approximately 25% of them singletons. The material sequenced was blood. These receptors were obtained from a woman between 40 and 55 years old with Graves' ophthalmopathy.

This clonotype was observed a few times. V is TRBV24-1 and J is TRBJ1-1; D is uncertain. Trimming removed 5 bases at V and 10 bases at J, with 10 bases between. Germline values: CDR1 KGHDR, CDR2 SFDVKD. The CDR3 has 11 amino acids. Here the CDR3 DNA reads TGTGCCACCAGTGCAGAGGTAAGAGCTTTCTTT. As protein: CATSAEVRAFF.

This clonotype has only one observation. The chain is built from TRBV12-5 and TRBJ2-7; 11 positions match TRBD2. Germline V gene data show CDR1 as LGHNT and CDR2 as FRNRAP. After removal of 0 bases from V and 0 bases from J, the junction contained 7 bases not matched to a gene. This CDR3 region has 18 residues. The CDR3 here is CASGLVTSGSRASYEQYF. As DNA, the CDR3 is TGTGCTAGTGGTTTGGTAACTAGCGGGAGTAGGGCCTCCTACGAGCAGTACTTC.

This clonotype was seen a few times. The V gene is TRBV7-9, the J gene TRBJ2-7; 8 nucleotides agree with TRBD1. CDR3 size: 15 residues. CDR1 is SEHNR and CDR2 is FQNEAQ in the germline V gene (reference sequence). V lost 5 bases to trimming and J lost 2 bases; unmatched junction nucleotides: 8. CDR3 bases: TGTGCCAGCAGCCAAACCGGGACAGGTCCCTACGAGCAGTACTTC. Translating gives CASSQTGTGPYEQYF. The variable domain in full, with the rest retrieved from reference TRBV7-9 and TRBJ2-7, is DTGVSQNPRHKITKRGQNVTFRCDPISEHNRLYWYRQTLGQGPEFLTYFQNEAQLEKSRLLSDRFSAERPKGSFSTLEIQRTEQGDSAMYLCASSQTGTGPYEQYFGPGTRLTVT.

This clonotype was observed a few times. The V and J genes are TRBV27 and TRBJ1-2, with D hard to call. Germline CDR1 is MNHEY and CDR2 is SMNVEV (reference sequence). V dropped 3 bases and J dropped 4 bases, with 9 bases sitting between them. The CDR3 contains 13 residues. In nucleotides, the CDR3 is TGTGCCAGCAGTTTTTTGGGGTCCTATGGCTACACCTTC. Its protein product is CASSFLGSYGYTF.

This clonotype showed up many times. The chain links TRBV10-3 to TRBJ2-7, with D perhaps TRBD1 (6 bases). Germline CDR1 reads ENHRY; CDR2 reads SYGVKD. The CDR3 totals 15 residues. V lost 0 bases, J lost 5 bases, and 14 bases lay in between. The CDR3 nucleotides are TGTGCCATCAGTGAGTCCGGGATCACAGGGAACGAGCAGTACTTC. As protein: CAISESGITGNEQYF.

The rearrangement joins TRBV6-1 to TRBJ1-3, with a tentative D call TRBD1 (5 bases). The CDR3 covers 15 residues. V was shortened by 6 bases and J by 0 bases, with 12 bases between the two germline ends. Germline loops: CDR1 MNHNS, CDR2 SASEGT. The CDR3 loop is CASRRGLSSGNTIYF. For the CDR3, the DNA is TGTGCCAGCAGGAGGGGTCTCTCCTCTGGAAACACCATATATTTT.

This clonotype was recorded many times. The chain carries TRBV28 and TRBJ1-2; D not resolved. CDR1 is MDHEN, CDR2 SYDVKM, per germline. This CDR3 spans 13 amino acids. Trimming left V 10 bases short and J 7 bases short, with 19 bases between. CDR3 sequence reads: CATPRGDGIGYTF. DNA of the CDR3: TGTGCCACCCCGCGCGGGGATGGAATTGGCTACACCTTC.

In this sample, this clonotype turned up many times. The V and J genes are TRBV28 and TRBJ1-5; weak D call: TRBD1 (6 bases). Germline V gene lookup returns CDR1 MDHEN and CDR2 SYDVKM. The V and J ends lost 3 bases and 5 bases respectively, with 11 bases between them. The CDR3 runs to 14 residues. CDR3 sequence (DNA): TGTGCCAGCAGTTTCGGACAGAATTATCAGCCCCAGCATTTT. Its protein product is CASSFGQNYQPQHF.

This chain links TRBV24-1 with TRBJ2-2; 8 bases line up with TRBD2. Trimming took 4 bases from V and 2 from J; bases not matched to a gene: 11. The germline CDR1 and CDR2 sequences are KGHDR and SFDVKD. The CDR3 has 18 residues. As DNA, the CDR3 is TGTGCCACCAGTGACCCCTCTAGCGGGTTACGCAACACCGGGGAGCTGTTTTTT. It yields the protein CATSDPSSGLRNTGELFF.

This clonotype was detected many times. V is TRBV6-5 and J is TRBJ1-1; D may be TRBD1 (6 bases). The V end was cut by 2 bases, the J end by 4 bases, with 11 bases between. Germline V gives CDR1 MNHEY, CDR2 SVGAGI. CDR3 length equals 14 residues. CDR3 protein: CASSYRGGGTEAFF. The CDR3 DNA reads as TGTGCCAGCAGTTACAGGGGGGGCGGCACTGAAGCTTTCTTT.